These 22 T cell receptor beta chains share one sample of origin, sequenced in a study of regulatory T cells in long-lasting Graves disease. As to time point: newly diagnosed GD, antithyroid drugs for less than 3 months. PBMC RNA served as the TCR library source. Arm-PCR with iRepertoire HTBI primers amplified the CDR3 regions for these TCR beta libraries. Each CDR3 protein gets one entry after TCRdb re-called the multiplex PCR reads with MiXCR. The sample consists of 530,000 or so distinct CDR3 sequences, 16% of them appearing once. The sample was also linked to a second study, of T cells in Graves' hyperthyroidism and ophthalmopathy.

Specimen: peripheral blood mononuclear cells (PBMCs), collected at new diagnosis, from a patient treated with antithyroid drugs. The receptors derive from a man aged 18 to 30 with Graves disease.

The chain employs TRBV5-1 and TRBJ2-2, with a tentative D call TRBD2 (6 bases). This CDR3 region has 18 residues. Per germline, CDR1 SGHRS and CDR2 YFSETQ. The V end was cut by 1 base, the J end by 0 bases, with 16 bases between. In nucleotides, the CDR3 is TGCGCCAGCAGCTTGTCTCGGTTGCGGGGAACGAACACCGGGGAGCTGTTTTTT. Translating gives CASSLSRLRGTNTGELFF.

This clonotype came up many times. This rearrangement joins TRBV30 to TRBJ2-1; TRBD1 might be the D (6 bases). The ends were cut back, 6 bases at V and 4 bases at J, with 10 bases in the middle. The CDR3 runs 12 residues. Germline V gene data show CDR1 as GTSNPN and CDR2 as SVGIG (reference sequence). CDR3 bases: TGTGCCTGCGGACAGACTTACAATGAGCAGTTCTTC. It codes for CACGQTYNEQFF.

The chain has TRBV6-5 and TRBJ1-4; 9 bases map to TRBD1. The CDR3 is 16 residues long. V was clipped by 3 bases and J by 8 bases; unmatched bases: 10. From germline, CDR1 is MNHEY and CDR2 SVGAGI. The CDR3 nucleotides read TGTGCCAGCAGTTATTCCCCGGACAGGGGAGGAGAAAAACTGTTTTTT. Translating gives CASSYSPDRGGEKLFF.

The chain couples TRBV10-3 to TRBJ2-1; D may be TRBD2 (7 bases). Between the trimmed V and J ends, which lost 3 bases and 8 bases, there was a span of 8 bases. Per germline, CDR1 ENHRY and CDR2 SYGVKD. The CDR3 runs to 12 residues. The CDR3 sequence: CAISEGGDEQFF. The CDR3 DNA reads TGTGCCATCAGTGAAGGGGGGGATGAGCAGTTCTTC.

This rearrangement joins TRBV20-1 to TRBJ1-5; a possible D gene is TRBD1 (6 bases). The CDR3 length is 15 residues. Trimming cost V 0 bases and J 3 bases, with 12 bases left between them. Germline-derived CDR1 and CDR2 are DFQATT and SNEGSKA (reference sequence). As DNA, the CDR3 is TGCAGTGCTAGAGAGGGGTGGGGACACAATCAGCCCCAGCATTTT. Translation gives CSAREGWGHNQPQHF.

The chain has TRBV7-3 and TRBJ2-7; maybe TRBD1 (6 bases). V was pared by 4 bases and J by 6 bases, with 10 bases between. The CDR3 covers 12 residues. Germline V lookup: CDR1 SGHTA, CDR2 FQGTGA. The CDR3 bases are TGTGCCAGCAGCTCGACAGGAGCCGAGCAGTACTTC. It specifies CASSSTGAEQYF. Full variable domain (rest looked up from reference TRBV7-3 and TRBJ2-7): GAGVSQTPSNKVTEKGKYVELRCDPISGHTALYWYRQSLGQGPEFLIYFQGTGAADDSGLPNDRFFAVRPEGSVSTLKIQRTERGDSAVYLCASSSTGAEQYFGPGTRLTVT.

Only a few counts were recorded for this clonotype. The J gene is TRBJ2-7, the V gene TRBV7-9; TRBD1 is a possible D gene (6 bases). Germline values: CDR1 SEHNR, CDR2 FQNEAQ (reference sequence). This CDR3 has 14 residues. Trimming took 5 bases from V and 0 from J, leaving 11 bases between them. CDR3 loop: CASSPDRHSYEQYF. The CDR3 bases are TGTGCCAGCAGCCCAGACAGGCACTCCTACGAGCAGTACTTC.

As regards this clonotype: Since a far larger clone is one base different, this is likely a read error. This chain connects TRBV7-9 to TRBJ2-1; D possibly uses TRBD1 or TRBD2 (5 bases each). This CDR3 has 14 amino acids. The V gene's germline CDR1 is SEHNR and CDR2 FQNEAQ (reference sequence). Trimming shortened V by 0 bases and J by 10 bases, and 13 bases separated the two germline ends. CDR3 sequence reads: CASSLARGSHEQFF. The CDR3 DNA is TGTGCCAGCAGCTTAGCCCGGGGCAGTCACGAGCAGTTCTTC.

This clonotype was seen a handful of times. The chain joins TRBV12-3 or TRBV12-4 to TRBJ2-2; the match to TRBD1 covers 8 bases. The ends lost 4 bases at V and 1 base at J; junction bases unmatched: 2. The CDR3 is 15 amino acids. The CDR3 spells CASSYDRGNTGELFF. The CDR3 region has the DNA TGTGCCAGCAGTTACGACAGGGGGAACACCGGGGAGCTGTTTTTT.

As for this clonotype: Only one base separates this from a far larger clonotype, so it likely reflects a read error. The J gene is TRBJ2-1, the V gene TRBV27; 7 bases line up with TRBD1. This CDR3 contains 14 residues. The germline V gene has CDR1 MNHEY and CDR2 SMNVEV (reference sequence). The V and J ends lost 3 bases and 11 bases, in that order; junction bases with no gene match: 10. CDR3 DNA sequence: TGTGCCAGCAGTTTTACAGGGGAGTACGATAAGCAGTTCTTC. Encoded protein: CASSFTGEYDKQFF.

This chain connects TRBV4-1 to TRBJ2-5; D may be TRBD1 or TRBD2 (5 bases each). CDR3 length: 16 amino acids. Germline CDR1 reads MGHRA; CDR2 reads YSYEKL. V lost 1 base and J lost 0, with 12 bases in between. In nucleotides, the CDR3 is TGCGCCAGCAGCCAAGGCCGGGGCGGGTACCAAGAGACCCAGTACTTC. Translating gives CASSQGRGGYQETQYF.

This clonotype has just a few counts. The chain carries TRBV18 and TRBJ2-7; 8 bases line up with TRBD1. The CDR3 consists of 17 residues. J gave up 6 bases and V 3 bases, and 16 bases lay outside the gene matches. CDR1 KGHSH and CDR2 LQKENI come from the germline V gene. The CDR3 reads CASSPQTPGQALLEQYF. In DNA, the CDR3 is TGTGCCAGCTCACCTCAAACTCCGGGACAGGCTCTCCTCGAGCAGTACTTC.

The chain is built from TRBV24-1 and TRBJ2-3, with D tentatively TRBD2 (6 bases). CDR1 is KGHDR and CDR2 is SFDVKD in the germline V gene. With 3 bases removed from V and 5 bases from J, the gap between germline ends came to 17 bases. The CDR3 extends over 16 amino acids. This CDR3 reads CATSDAGTGSGDTQYF. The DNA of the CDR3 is TGTGCCACCAGTGATGCCGGGACTGGGTCGGGAGATACGCAGTATTTT.

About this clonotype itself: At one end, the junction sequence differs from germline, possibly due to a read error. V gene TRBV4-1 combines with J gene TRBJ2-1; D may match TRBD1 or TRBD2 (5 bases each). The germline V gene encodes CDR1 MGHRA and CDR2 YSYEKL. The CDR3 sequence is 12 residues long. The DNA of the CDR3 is TGTGCCAGCAGCCGGGGCCTGCATGAGCAGTTCTTC. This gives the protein CASSRGLHEQFF.

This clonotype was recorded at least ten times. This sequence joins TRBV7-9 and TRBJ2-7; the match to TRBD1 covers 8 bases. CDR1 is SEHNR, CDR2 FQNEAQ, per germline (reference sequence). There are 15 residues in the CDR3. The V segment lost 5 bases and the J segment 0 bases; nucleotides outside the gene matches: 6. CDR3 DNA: TGTGCCAGCAGCCTCCCCGGGACAGGCTCCTACGAGCAGTACTTC. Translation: CASSLPGTGSYEQYF.

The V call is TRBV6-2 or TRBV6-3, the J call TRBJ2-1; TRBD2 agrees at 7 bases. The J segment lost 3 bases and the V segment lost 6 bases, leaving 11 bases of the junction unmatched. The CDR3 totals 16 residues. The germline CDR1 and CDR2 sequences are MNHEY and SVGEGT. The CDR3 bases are TGTGCCAGCAGCTCATCGGCGGGAGCAGTCTACAATGAGCAGTTCTTC. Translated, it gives CASSSSAGAVYNEQFF.

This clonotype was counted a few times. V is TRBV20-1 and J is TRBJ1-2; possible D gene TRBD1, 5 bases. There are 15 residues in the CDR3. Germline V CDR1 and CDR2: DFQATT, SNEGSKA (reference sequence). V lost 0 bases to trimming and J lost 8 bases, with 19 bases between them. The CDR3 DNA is TGCAGTGCTAGAGATTGGGGCGGGGCCCGTAGAGGCTACACCTTC. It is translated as CSARDWGGARRGYTF.

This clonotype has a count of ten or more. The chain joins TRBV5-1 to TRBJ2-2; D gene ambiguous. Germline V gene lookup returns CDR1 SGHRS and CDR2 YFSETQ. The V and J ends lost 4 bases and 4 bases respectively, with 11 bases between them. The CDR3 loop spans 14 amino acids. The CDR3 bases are TGCGCCAGCAGCCAGGCCCGAGGCACCGGGGAGCTGTTTTTT. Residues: CASSQARGTGELFF.

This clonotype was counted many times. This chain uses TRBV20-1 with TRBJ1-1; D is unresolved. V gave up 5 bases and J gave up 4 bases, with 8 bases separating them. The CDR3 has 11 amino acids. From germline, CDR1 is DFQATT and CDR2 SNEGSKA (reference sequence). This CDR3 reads CSAPTGTEAFF. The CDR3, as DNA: TGCAGTGCTCCCACGGGCACTGAAGCTTTCTTT.

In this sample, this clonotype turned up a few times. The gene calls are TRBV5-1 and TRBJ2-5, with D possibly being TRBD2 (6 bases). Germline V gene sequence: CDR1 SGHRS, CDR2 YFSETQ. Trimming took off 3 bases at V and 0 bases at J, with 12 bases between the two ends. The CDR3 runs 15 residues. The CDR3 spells CASSWPAGNQETQYF. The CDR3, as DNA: TGCGCCAGCAGCTGGCCAGCGGGCAACCAAGAGACCCAGTACTTC.

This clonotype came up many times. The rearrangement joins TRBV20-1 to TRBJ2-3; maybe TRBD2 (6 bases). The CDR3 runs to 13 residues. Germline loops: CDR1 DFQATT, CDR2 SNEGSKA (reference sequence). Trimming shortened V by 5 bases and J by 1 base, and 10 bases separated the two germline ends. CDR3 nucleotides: TGCAGTGCTCCGGGAGATGGCACAGATACGCAGTATTTT. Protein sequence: CSAPGDGTDTQYF.

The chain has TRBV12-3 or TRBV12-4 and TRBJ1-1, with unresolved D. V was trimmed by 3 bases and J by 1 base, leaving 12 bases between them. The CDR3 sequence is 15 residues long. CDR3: CASSFTRIPNTEAFF. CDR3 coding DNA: TGTGCCAGCAGTTTCACCAGAATTCCGAACACTGAAGCTTTCTTT.